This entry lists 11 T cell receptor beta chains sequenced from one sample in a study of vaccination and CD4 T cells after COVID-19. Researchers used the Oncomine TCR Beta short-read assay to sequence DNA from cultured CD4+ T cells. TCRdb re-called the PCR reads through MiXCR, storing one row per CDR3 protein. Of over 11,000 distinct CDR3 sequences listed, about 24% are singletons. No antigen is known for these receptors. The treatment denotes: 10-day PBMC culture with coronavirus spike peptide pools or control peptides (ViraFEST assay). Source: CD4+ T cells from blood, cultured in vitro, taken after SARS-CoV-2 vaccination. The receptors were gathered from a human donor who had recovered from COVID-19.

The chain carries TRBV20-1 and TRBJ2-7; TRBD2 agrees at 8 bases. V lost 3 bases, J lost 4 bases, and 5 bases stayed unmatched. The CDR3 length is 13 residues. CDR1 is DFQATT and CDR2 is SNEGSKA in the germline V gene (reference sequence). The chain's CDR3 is CSASTSGAYEQYF. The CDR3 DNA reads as TGCAGTGCTAGCACTAGCGGCGCTTACGAGCAGTACTTC.

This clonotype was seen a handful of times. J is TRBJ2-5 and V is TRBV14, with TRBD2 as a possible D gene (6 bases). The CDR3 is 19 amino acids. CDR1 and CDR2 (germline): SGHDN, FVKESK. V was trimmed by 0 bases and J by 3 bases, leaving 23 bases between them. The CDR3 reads CASSQDGGRIKRAEETQYF. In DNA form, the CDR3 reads TGTGCCAGCAGCCAAGATGGCGGACGGATTAAGCGGGCCGAAGAGACCCAGTACTTC.

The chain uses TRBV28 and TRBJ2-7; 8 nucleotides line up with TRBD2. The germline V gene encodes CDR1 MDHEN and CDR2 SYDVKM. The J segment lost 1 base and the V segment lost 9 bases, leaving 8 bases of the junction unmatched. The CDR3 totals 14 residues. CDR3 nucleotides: TGTGCCAGTTGCATCGGGAGGGTGTCCTACGAGCAGTACTTC. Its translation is CASCIGRVSYEQYF. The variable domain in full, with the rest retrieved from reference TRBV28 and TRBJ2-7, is DVKVTQSSRYLVKRTGEKVFLECVQDMDHENMFWYRQDPGLGLRLIYFSYDVKMKEKGDIPEGYSVSREKKERFSLILESASTNQTSMYLCASCIGRVSYEQYFGPGTRLTVT.

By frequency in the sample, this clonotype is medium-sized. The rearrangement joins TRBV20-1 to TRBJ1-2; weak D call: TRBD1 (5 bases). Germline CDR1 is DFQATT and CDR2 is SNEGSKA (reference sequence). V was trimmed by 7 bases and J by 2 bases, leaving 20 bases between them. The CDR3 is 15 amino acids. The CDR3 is CSGVGSGPGNYGYTF. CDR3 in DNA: TGCAGTGGCGTGGGTTCGGGACCCGGGAACTATGGCTACACCTTC.

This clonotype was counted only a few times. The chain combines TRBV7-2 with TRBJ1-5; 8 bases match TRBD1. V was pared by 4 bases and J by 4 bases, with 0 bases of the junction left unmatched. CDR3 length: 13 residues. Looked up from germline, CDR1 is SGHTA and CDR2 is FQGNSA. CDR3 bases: TGTGCCAGCAGCTGGACAGGGAATCAGCCCCAGCATTTT. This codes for CASSWTGNQPQHF.

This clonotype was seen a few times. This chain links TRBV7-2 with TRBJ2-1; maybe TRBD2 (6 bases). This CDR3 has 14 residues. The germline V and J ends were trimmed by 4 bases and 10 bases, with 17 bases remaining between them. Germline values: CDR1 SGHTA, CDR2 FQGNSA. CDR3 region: CASSSSGLPREQFF. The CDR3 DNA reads TGTGCCAGCAGCTCATCGGGACTGCCCCGGGAGCAGTTCTTC.

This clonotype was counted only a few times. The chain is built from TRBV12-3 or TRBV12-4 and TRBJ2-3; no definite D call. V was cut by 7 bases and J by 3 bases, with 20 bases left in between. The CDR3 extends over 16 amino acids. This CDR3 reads CASTQWAPGYTDTQYF. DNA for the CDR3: TGTGCCAGCACGCAGTGGGCGCCGGGCTATACAGATACGCAGTATTTT.

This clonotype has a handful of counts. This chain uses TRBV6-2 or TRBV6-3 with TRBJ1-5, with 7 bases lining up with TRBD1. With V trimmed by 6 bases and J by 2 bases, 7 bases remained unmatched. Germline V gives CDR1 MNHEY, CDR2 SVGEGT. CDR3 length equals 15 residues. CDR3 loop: CASSAGGAGNQPQHF. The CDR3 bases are TGTGCCAGCAGCGCAGGGGGGGCGGGCAATCAGCCCCAGCATTTT.

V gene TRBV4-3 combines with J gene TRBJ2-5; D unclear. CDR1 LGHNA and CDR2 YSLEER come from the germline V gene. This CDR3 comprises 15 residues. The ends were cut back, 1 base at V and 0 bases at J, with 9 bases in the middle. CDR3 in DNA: TGCGCCAGCAGCCAAGGAGTGGGGTACCAAGAGACCCAGTACTTC. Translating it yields CASSQGVGYQETQYF.

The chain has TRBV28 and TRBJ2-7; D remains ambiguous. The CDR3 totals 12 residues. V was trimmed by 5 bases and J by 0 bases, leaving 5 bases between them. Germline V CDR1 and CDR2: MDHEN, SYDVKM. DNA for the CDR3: TGTGCCAGCAGTCTCCCCTCCTACGAGCAGTACTTC. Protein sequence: CASSLPSYEQYF.

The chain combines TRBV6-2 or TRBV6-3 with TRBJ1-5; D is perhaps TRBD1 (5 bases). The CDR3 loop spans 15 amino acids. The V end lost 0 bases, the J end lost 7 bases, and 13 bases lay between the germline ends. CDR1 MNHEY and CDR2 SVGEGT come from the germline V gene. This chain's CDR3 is CASSYSSKRGQPQHF. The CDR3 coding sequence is TGTGCCAGCAGTTACTCGAGCAAGAGGGGACAGCCCCAGCATTTT.